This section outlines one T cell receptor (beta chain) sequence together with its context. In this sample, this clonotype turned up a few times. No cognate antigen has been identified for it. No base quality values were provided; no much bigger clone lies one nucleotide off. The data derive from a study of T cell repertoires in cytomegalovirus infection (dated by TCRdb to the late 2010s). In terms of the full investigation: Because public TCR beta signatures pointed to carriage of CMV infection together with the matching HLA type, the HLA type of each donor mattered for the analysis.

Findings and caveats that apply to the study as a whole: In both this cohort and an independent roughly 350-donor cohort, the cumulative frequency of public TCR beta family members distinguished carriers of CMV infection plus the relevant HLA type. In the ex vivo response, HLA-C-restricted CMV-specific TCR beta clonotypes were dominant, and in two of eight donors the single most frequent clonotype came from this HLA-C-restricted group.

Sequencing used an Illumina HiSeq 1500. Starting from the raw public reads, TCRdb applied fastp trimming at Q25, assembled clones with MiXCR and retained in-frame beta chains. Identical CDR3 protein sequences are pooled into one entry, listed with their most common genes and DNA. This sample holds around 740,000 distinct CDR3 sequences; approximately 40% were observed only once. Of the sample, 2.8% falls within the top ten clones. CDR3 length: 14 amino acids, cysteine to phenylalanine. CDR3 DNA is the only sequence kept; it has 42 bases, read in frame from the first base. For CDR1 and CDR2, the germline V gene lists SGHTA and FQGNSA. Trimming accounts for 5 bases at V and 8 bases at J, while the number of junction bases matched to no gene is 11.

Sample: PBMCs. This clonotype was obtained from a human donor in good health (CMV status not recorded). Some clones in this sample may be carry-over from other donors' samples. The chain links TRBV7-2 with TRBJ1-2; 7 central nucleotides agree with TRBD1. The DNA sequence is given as TGTGCCAGCAGCATTTACAGGGGACCCTTGGGCTACACCTTC. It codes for CASSIYRGPLGYTF.